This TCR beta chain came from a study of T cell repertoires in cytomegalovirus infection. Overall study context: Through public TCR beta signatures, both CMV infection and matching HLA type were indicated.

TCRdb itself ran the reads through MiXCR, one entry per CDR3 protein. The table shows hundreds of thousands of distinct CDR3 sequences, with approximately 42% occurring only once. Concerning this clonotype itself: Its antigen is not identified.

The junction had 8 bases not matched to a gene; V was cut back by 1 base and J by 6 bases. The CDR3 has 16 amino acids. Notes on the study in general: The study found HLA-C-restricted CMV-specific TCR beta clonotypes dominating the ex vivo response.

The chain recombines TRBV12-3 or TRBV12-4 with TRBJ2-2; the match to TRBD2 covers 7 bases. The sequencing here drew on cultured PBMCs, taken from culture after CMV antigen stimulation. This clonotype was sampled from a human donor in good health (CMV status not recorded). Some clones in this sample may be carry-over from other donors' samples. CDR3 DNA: TGTGCCAGCAGTTTAGGGGAGCGGGGTGTTCCCGGGGAGCTGTTTTTT. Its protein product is CASSLGERGVPGELFF.